This T cell receptor (beta chain) derives from a study of T cell changes during pregnancy in multiple sclerosis. The CDR3 consists of 17 residues. Germline V lookup: CDR1 SGHRS, CDR2 YFSETQ. The junction had 10 bases not matched to a gene; V was cut back by 7 bases and J by 0 bases. Some clones are missing from TCRdb's copy, which holds only in-frame ones; the method was immunoSEQ multiplex PCR. Among about 21,000 clones listed, 88% were seen once. This specimen consisted of CD8+ T cells from peripheral blood mononuclear cells, obtained in the third trimester of pregnancy. This TCR was sampled from a female donor in good health, enrolled as a control in a pregnancy study. The genes are TRBV5-1 and TRBJ2-5; 12 bases fit TRBD2. CDR3 protein: CASWGASGRENQETQYF. CDR3 coding DNA: TGCGCCAGCTGGGGGGCTAGCGGGAGGGAAAACCAAGAGACCCAGTACTTC.